The 21 T cell receptor beta chains below were found in one sample sequenced in a study of radiotherapy plus CTLA-4 blockade in lung cancer. Assay used: immunoSEQ multiplex PCR; TCRdb lists only in-frame clones, some missing. The sample records about 73,000 clones, 87% being singletons. This specimen was peripheral blood, taken from a patient treated with radiotherapy plus ipilimumab. The receptors come from a human donor with non-small cell lung cancer that progressed on radiotherapy plus ipilimumab.

The V call is TRBV2, the J call TRBJ2-2; D unresolved. The CDR3 extends over 14 amino acids. The V and J ends lost 2 bases and 4 bases respectively, with 8 bases between them. CDR1 is SNHLY and CDR2 is FYNNEI in the germline V gene. The CDR3: CASSEWSGTGELFF. The CDR3 DNA follows: TGTGCCAGCAGTGAATGGTCCGGCACCGGGGAGCTGTTTTTT.

V and J are TRBV7-9 and TRBJ2-5; D is ambiguous. CDR1 is SEHNR and CDR2 is FQNEAQ in the germline V gene (reference sequence). Trimming removed 4 bases at V and 5 bases at J, with 14 bases between. This CDR3 has 14 amino acids. CDR3 region: CASSWSWVEETQYF. The CDR3 nucleotides read TGTGCCAGCAGCTGGAGTTGGGTGGAGGAGACCCAGTACTTC.

The chain couples TRBV28 to TRBJ2-7, with D possibly being TRBD1 (7 bases). Germline lookup yields CDR1 MDHEN and CDR2 SYDVKM. The CDR3 runs to 14 residues. V dropped 6 bases and J dropped 2 bases, with 14 bases sitting between them. This CDR3 reads CASRRGDRPYEQYF. CDR3 coding DNA: TGTGCCAGCAGGAGGGGGGACAGACCCTACGAGCAGTACTTC.

The chain carries TRBV5-1 and TRBJ2-7, with 7 nucleotides matching TRBD2. Germline trimming cut 0 bases from V and 3 bases from J; bases unmatched to any gene: 3. Germline lookup yields CDR1 SGHRS and CDR2 YFSETQ. CDR3 length: 14 residues. CDR3 sequence: CASSLGTRNYEQYF. CDR3 DNA sequence: TGCGCCAGCAGCTTGGGGACTAGAAACTACGAGCAGTACTTC.

The chain links TRBV5-1 to TRBJ1-5; TRBD1 is a possible D gene (5 bases). The CDR3 contains 15 residues. Germline V gene lookup returns CDR1 SGHRS and CDR2 YFSETQ. V lost 4 bases and J lost 2, with 13 bases in between. The CDR3 reads CASSPDGAGNQPQHF. The CDR3, as DNA: TGCGCCAGCAGCCCCGACGGGGCAGGCAATCAGCCCCAGCATTTT.

The chain recombines TRBV21-1 with TRBJ2-2; TRBD2, as called in the table, went unchecked against the DNA. TRBV21-1 corresponds to a pseudogene. The CDR3 has 18 amino acids. The CDR3 spells CASSKGLAGGLNTGELFF. The CDR3 nucleotides are TGTGCCAGCAGCAAAGGACTAGCGGGAGGCCTGAACACCGGGGAGCTGTTTTTT.

This clone has just one count. J is TRBJ2-2 and V is TRBV5-1; 7 bases map to TRBD1. The CDR3 is made up of 15 amino acids. V gave up 4 bases and J gave up 8 bases; unmatched junction bases: 11. The germline gives CDR1 SGHRS, CDR2 YFSETQ. DNA of the CDR3: TGCGCCAGCAGCCCGGGTACAGGGGCGCGGGGGGAGCTGTTTTTT. As protein: CASSPGTGARGELFF.

This sequence joins TRBV11-2 and TRBJ2-2; 8 nucleotides align to TRBD1. In germline, CDR1 is SGHAT, CDR2 FQNNGV. J gave up 4 bases and V 7 bases, and 11 bases lay outside the gene matches. The CDR3 extends over 16 amino acids. CDR3 sequence reads: CASTRGQGPGTGELFF. The CDR3 DNA sequence: TGTGCCAGCACCCGAGGACAGGGTCCCGGCACCGGGGAGCTGTTTTTT.

The CDR3 spells CASSTRRANYGYTF. CDR3 DNA: TGTGCCAGCAGTACACGGAGAGCTAACTATGGCTACACCTTC. This chain links TRBV6-5 with TRBJ1-2; D remains ambiguous. The length of the CDR3 is 14 residues. Per germline, CDR1 MNHEY and CDR2 SVGAGI. Trimming left V 5 bases short and J 0 bases short, with 10 bases between.

The chain recombines TRBV6-5 with TRBJ1-5, with a tentative D call TRBD1 (5 bases). The CDR3 is made up of 15 amino acids. Trimming left V 0 bases short and J 3 bases short, with 9 bases between. The V gene's germline CDR1 is MNHEY and CDR2 SVGAGI. Here the CDR3 reads CASSYSRDFNQPQHF. DNA of the CDR3: TGTGCCAGCAGTTACTCGAGGGACTTCAATCAGCCCCAGCATTTT.

This chain uses TRBV7-3 with TRBJ2-7; D is uncertain. Per the germline V gene, CDR1 is SGHTA and CDR2 is FQGTGA. The CDR3 is 10 residues long. Trimming pared 2 bases from V and 7 bases from J, leaving 3 bases between. CDR3 DNA: TGTGCCAGCAGCTTACGGGAGCAGTACGTC. Residues: CASSLREQYV.

The chain recombines TRBV28 with TRBJ1-1; 9 bases are a match to TRBD1. This CDR3 comprises 12 residues. Germline V gene sequence: CDR1 MDHEN, CDR2 SYDVKM. J gave up 10 bases and V 10 bases, and 10 bases lay outside the gene matches. This CDR3 is CAIQGQGVAAFF. The CDR3 DNA sequence: TGTGCCATACAGGGACAGGGCGTGGCAGCTTTCTTT.

The rearrangement uses TRBV4-1 and TRBJ1-4; D uncertain. Trimming removed 1 base from V and 4 bases from J, with 13 bases in between. There are 16 residues in the CDR3. Germline V gene lookup returns CDR1 MGHRA and CDR2 YSYEKL. This chain's CDR3 is CASSQAAGRYNEKLFF. The DNA for the CDR3 is TGCGCCAGCAGCCAAGCTGCCGGGAGGTATAATGAAAAACTGTTTTTT.

This rearrangement joins TRBV19 to TRBJ1-5, with unresolved D. Germline V gene lookup returns CDR1 LNHDA and CDR2 SQIVND (reference sequence). The CDR3 is 16 residues long. V was pared by 5 bases and J by 3 bases, with 17 bases between. In DNA, the CDR3 is TGTGCCAGTAGTGCCCAAGGGCCGGGTACCAATCAGCCCCAGCATTTT. Encoded protein: CASSAQGPGTNQPQHF.

V and J are TRBV30 and TRBJ2-7, with 13 positions matching TRBD2. CDR1 and CDR2 from the germline V gene are GTSNPN and SVGIG (reference sequence). This CDR3 has 14 amino acids. With V trimmed by 3 bases and J by 4 bases, 3 bases remained unmatched. CDR3 sequence reads: CAWSPGLAGYEQYF. CDR3 nucleotides: TGTGCCTGGAGCCCGGGACTAGCGGGATACGAGCAGTACTTC.

Here the CDR3 reads CASSGDRGSSSSGRGTGELFF. The CDR3 bases are TGTGCCAGCAGTGGGGACAGGGGGTCATCTTCTAGCGGGAGAGGCACCGGGGAGCTGTTTTTT. The rearrangement uses TRBV2 and TRBJ2-2; tentative D call: TRBD1 (11 bases). The length of the CDR3 is 21 residues. Per the germline V gene, CDR1 is SNHLY and CDR2 is FYNNEI. Trimming pared 4 bases from V and 4 bases from J, leaving 31 bases between.

This clone has just one count. The rearrangement joins TRBV19 to TRBJ1-1; no firm D call. Germline loops: CDR1 LNHDA, CDR2 SQIVND (reference sequence). The V end was cut by 2 bases, the J end by 4 bases, with 11 bases between. The CDR3 has 14 amino acids. CDR3 nucleotides: TGTGCCAGTAGTATACGGGAACCGGGCACTGAAGCTTTCTTT. Protein sequence: CASSIREPGTEAFF.

This clone ranks as large (0.1 to 1%). V gene TRBV7-2 combines with J gene TRBJ1-2; D remains ambiguous. The V end was cut by 0 bases, the J end by 3 bases, with 11 bases between. The germline V gene has CDR1 SGHTA and CDR2 FQGNSA. This CDR3 is 15 amino acids long. DNA of the CDR3: TGTGCCAGCAGCTTAGCCCCCCCGGGCCACTATGGCTACACCTTC. The encoded protein is CASSLAPPGHYGYTF.

The chain employs TRBV6-4 and TRBJ2-2, with D perhaps matching TRBD1 (6 bases). CDR3 length equals 14 residues. Trimming removed 6 bases at V and 7 bases at J, with 15 bases between. Germline lookup yields CDR1 MRHNA and CDR2 SNTAGT. CDR3 sequence: CASSLRGTDGELFF. The CDR3 DNA reads TGTGCCAGCAGCCTCAGGGGAACCGACGGGGAGCTGTTTTTT.

For the CDR3, the DNA is TGTGCCAGCAGACGACAGGCGGTCTCCTACGAGCAGTACTTC. This codes for CASRRQAVSYEQYF. The gene calls are TRBV28 and TRBJ2-7; possible D gene TRBD1, 6 bases. CDR1 is MDHEN, CDR2 SYDVKM, per germline. V gave up 6 bases and J gave up 0 bases, with 12 bases separating them. CDR3 length: 14 amino acids.

The CDR3 DNA reads as TGTGCCAGCAGCGCCGAGCGCGCCCCGTACGTC. It specifies CASSAERAPYV. The chain couples TRBV11-2 to TRBJ2-7; the D is unclear. CDR1 is SGHAT and CDR2 is FQNNGV in the germline V gene. CDR3 length equals 11 residues. Deletions cut 5 bases from V and 12 bases from J, with 14 bases between.